This T cell receptor (beta chain) was sequenced during a study of blood T cell repertoires in COVID-19. Study as a whole: The study drew acute and convalescent COVID-19 samples from the United States, Italy and Spain. PBMCs, B-cell-depleted T cells, or T cells provided the cDNA or gDNA that made up the material.

Germline values: CDR1 SGHRS, CDR2 YFSETQ. The CDR3 length is 16 residues. Trimming at V came to 4 bases and at J to 4 bases, leaving 12 bases not matched to a gene. Per the authors' pipeline: Amplification of reference gene primers was used by the study to estimate nucleated cell counts. Assay: immunoSEQ multiplex PCR; the TCRdb copy retains only in-frame clones and omits some. V, J and clone size derive from that table, while D and trimming were established from the DNA sequence. The table has 50,000 to 80,000 clones, more than 65% seen once. The receptor was isolated from a woman aged 60-75 years with acute or convalescent COVID-19. The gene calls are TRBV5-1 and TRBJ2-3; 7 nucleotides line up with TRBD1. Source material: peripheral blood. CDR3 residues: CASSPRQGGWADTQYF. The CDR3 DNA reads as TGCGCCAGCAGCCCCCGACAGGGCGGATGGGCAGATACGCAGTATTTT.